A single TCR beta chain is shown here with its context. Its antigen is unknown. No per-base quality is available; no much larger clone lies one base away. V gives up 3 bases and J gives up 4 bases, and the segment between their germline ends measures 13 bases. The CDR3 sequence holds 15 residues, the cysteine and phenylalanine included. Only the CDR3 DNA stays, 45 bases, in frame from base 1. Taken from the germline V gene (reference sequence), the CDR1 and CDR2 loops are LNHDA and SQIVND. This sample stems from a study of blood T cell repertoires in COVID-19 (dated by TCRdb to the early 2020s). About the investigation overall: Samples from collaborators originated in the United States, Italy and Spain and spanned both the acute and convalescent phases of COVID-19. Deeply sampled blood TCRbeta repertoires from subjects exposed to, actively infected with, or recovered from COVID-19 were included in the dataset. Nearly every sample came with metadata listing a de-identified subject ID, COVID-19 status, age in years and sex. Where available, HLA class I and class II types were obtained from metadata supplied by the sample provider rather than from assay-based typing. The material from the prospective study consisted of cDNA or gDNA derived from T cells, B-cell-depleted T cells, or PBMCs. The repertoires were released in a freely available public database intended as a resource for research on the immune response to SARS-CoV-2. The samples were drawn from two sources: the first 160 participants of the ongoing ImmuneRACE study, and about 1,300 subjects contributed by 6 global collaborators. Study-wide findings and limitations: The quantity of clinical and demographic metadata differed by source and by participant and was supplied without curation.

Collaborating institutions collected whole blood in K2EDTA tubes following their own protocols. Collaborator samples were shipped for TCRbeta analysis as frozen whole blood, isolated PBMCs, or DNA extracted from either sample type. TCRbeta CDR3 regions were amplified from genomic DNA by means of the immunoSEQ Assay, a bias-controlled multiplex PCR. Per the source publication's procedure: The number of nucleated cells in each sample was estimated by amplification of reference gene primers within the assay. To quantify the absolute abundance of each unique TCRbeta CDR3 rearrangement, sequence reads were collapsed and filtered. For each sample, productive Simpson clonality was calculated by taking the square root of Simpson's diversity index across productive rearrangements. TCRdb's version of the immuneACCESS table is confined to in-frame rearrangements and falls short of the full clone set. An unresolved V gene accounts for under half of the shortfall where checked; the remainder is of unknown origin. The D gene and trimming were derived from the DNA, and the V and J assignments and clone size from that table. The sample table holds hundreds of thousands of clones, of which 85% were seen once. The ten largest clones represent roughly 3.4% of the sample.

The clonotype was recovered from a woman younger than 35 with acute or convalescent COVID-19. The source material was peripheral blood. This chain joins TRBV19 to TRBJ1-5; a tentative D match to TRBD1 spans 6 bases. For the CDR3, the sequence is CASSMGHTTNQPQHF. The bases read TGTGCCAGTAGTATGGGACATACTACTAATCAGCCCCAGCATTTT. When the CDR3 is completed using the reference TRBV19 and TRBJ1-5 genes on either side, the full variable domain is DGGITQSPKYLFRKEGQNVTLSCEQNLNHDAMYWYRQDPGQGLRLIYYSQIVNDFQKGDIAEGYSVSREKKESFPLTVTSAQKNPTAFYLCASSMGHTTNQPQHFGDGTRLSIL.